The following is a TCR beta chain sequence with its context. The antigen it recognizes is unknown. The input lacks base qualities; no much larger clone sits a single base away. This sample is part of a study of neoadjuvant anti-PD-1 for oral cavity cancer listed by TCRdb under 2021. With regard to the full study: Before curative-intent surgical resection, most patients were given three to four biweekly doses of nivolumab at 3 mg/kg. A roughly 32% response rate was observed in the parent correlative cohort, in which eleven to twelve patients were included. For patients who did not progress, a fourth nivolumab dose was given around day 43, followed by definitive surgical resection on days 50-56. Under RECIST 1.1, a patient counted as a responder if showing complete response, partial response or stable disease, and as a non-responder if showing progression. Overall study results and their limits: After neoadjuvant nivolumab, significantly higher T cell clonality (Gini index) was found within PBMCs in non-responders than in responders. Higher pretreatment blood Treg/Th17 ratios correlated with both higher pretreatment blood TCRbeta clonality and lower post-treatment tumor TCRbeta clonality. TCR analyses included only three patients per response group, and the authors called for larger cohorts for validation.

According to the germline V gene (reference sequence), CDR1 reads MNHEY and CDR2 reads SMNVEV. The CDR3 spans 15 residues, from the cysteine through the phenylalanine. CDR3 DNA is the only sequence kept; it has 45 bases, read in frame from the first base. Compared with germline, V lacks 10 bases and J lacks 5 bases; bases without a gene match: 13. Read against the paper, the sample's time point label means: before neoadjuvant nivolumab. Patients had been newly diagnosed with stage II-IVA oral cavity squamous cell carcinoma, and no prior systemic or radiation treatment had been given to the patients. The cohort consisted of patients with HPV-negative, locally advanced oral cavity squamous cell carcinoma. Peripheral blood mononuclear cells were analyzed directly and were not maintained or expanded in culture. The samples were drawn from a longitudinal correlative study tied to a single-arm phase II trial testing neoadjuvant nivolumab in oral cavity squamous cell carcinoma. Genomic DNA-based TCRbeta sequencing was performed on subject-matched pre- and post-treatment PBMCs and tumors from three responders and three non-responders. Peripheral blood mononuclear cells were drawn once before nivolumab treatment and a second time after treatment, when surgery took place. Genomic DNA was isolated from PBMCs using the Maxwell RSC DNA from Cells kit.

For deep sequencing, each PBMC sample was run in six replicates, with libraries mostly built from around 500 ng of input genomic DNA. Following the manufacturer's instructions, the team built TCRbeta libraries using the immunoSEQ hsTCRbeta kit. An Illumina NovaSeq 6000 S4 flow cell was used to sequence the final libraries, which had first been combined to 3 nM. The original pipeline was this. Raw data preprocessing and quality control were performed with the immunoSEQ Analyzer. The analysis was limited to productive rearrangements, and each clonotype was defined by a unique CDR3 amino acid sequence. Using the R package tcR, the researchers computed the Gini-Simpson index as their estimate of repertoire clonality. Gini indices were compared with Student's t test, and associations with tumor size change were assessed by Pearson correlation. TCRdb carries this immuneACCESS record with in-frame sequences only. Its versions omit some clonotypes, under half of them owing to an unresolved V gene in the studies checked, with the rest unexplained. V and J calls plus clone size are reproduced from that table; the DNA served to infer D and trimming. This sample has fewer than 20,000 clones in its table, and about 64% of those were observed once. The top ten hold 2.5% to 3% of the sample.

The sequences come from PBMCs, collected before nivolumab (anti-PD-1) treatment. The receptor comes from a person between 40 and 85 years old with oral cavity squamous cell carcinoma. The chain was built from TRBV27 and TRBJ2-7; TRBD2 agrees with 11 junctional bases. The sequenced DNA: TGTGCCACCCGGACTAGCGGGTCGAGGGTCGACGAGCAGTACTTC. Its protein is CATRTSGSRVDEQYF.